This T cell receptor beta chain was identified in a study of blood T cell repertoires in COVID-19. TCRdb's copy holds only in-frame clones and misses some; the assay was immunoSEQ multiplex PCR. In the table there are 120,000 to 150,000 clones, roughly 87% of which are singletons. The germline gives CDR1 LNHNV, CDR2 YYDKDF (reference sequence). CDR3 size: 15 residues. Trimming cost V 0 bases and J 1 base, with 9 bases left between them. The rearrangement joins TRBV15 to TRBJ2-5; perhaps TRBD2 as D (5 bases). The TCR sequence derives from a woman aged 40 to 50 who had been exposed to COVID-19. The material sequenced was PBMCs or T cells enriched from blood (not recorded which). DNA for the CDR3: TGTGCCACCAGCAGAGAAAGGACTGGCCAAGAGACCCAGTACTTC. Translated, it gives CATSRERTGQETQYF.